Sequencing of this T cell receptor (beta chain) was carried out in a study of T-cell reconstitution after alpha-beta-depleted transplantation in children. Only a few counts were recorded for this clonotype. Unmatched junction bases numbered 3, after V lost 1 base and J lost 5 bases. CDR1 and CDR2 (germline): MGHDK, SYGVNS. There are 15 residues in the CDR3. The authors prepared the TCRbeta library with unique molecular identifiers. TCRdb reanalysed the PCR reads using MiXCR and keeps one entry per CDR3 protein. The profile shows 450,000 to 550,000 distinct CDR3 sequences, roughly 11% of them singletons.

This TCR was recovered from a female patient aged 2 to 10 who had a stem cell transplant for aplastic anemia, so the T cells may come from the graft donor. Sequencing was performed on PBMCs, mostly from graft donor cells, taken 180 days after TCRalphabeta/CD19-depleted stem cell transplant. The chain carries TRBV25-1 and TRBJ2-1; the match to TRBD1 covers 9 bases. The CDR3 DNA reads TGTGCCAGCAGTGAATCGACAGGGGGTCACAATGAGCAGTTCTTC. Its protein is CASSESTGGHNEQFF.